A single sample is the source of the 13 T cell receptor beta chains below, sequenced in a study of blood T cell repertoires in COVID-19. Generated by immunoSEQ multiplex PCR, the TCRdb table keeps only in-frame clones and is missing some. The table shows some 21,000 clones, with around three quarters occurring only once. The sequencing sample was made of peripheral blood. Receptors were obtained from a man between 60 and 75 years old with active COVID-19.

Here the CDR3 DNA reads TGTGCCAGCAGCTTATCTAGCGGGAGGACAGATACGCAGTATTTT. It yields the protein CASSLSSGRTDTQYF. This chain links TRBV7-9 with TRBJ2-3; 11 bases match TRBD2. CDR3 length equals 15 residues. Germline V gene sequence: CDR1 SEHNR, CDR2 FQNEAQ (reference sequence). V dropped 2 bases and J dropped 3; count of bases not matched to a gene: 1.

The chain is built from TRBV4-1 and TRBJ2-1, with D hard to call. Deletions cut 5 bases from V and 4 bases from J, with 9 bases between. The CDR3 runs to 13 residues. Germline V gene data show CDR1 as MGHRA and CDR2 as YSYEKL. The CDR3 is CASSLGLYNEQFF. CDR3 nucleotides: TGCGCCAGCAGCTTGGGCCTTTACAATGAGCAGTTCTTC.

This rearrangement joins TRBV30 to TRBJ1-4; TRBD1 matches at 9 bases. Germline V lookup: CDR1 GTSNPN, CDR2 SVGIG (reference sequence). This CDR3 region has 13 residues. Trimming took 5 bases from V and 8 from J; bases not matched to a gene: 6. CDR3 DNA sequence: TGTGCCTGGGCCGGGACAGGGAACGAAAAACTGTTTTTT. Amino acids: CAWAGTGNEKLFF.

V is TRBV18 and J is TRBJ2-2; 15 nucleotides align to TRBD2. The J segment lost 7 bases and the V segment lost 3 bases, leaving 9 bases of the junction unmatched. The germline V gene encodes CDR1 KGHSH and CDR2 LQKENI. The CDR3 contains 18 residues. The CDR3 DNA reads as TGTGCCAGCTCACCTCCGGGACTAGCGGGAGGTCTCGGCGGGGAGCTGTTTTTT. It codes for CASSPPGLAGGLGGELFF.

V and J are TRBV6-5 and TRBJ2-7; D may be TRBD2 (6 bases). Trimming shortened V by 7 bases and J by 4 bases, and 20 bases separated the two germline ends. The CDR3 is 15 amino acids. The germline V gene has CDR1 MNHEY and CDR2 SVGAGI. Here the CDR3 reads CASTGPGGIRYEQYF. The CDR3 DNA is TGTGCCAGCACCGGCCCTGGCGGGATCAGGTACGAGCAGTACTTC.

This clone was observed a single time. The rearrangement joins TRBV6-5 to TRBJ2-7; D may be TRBD2 (5 bases). Trimming took 2 bases from V and 6 from J, leaving 17 bases between them. Germline loops: CDR1 MNHEY, CDR2 SVGAGI. The CDR3 consists of 15 residues. In DNA, the CDR3 is TGTGCCAGCAGTTACGTTGCGACGGGATTCTTCGAGCAGTACTTC. It is translated as CASSYVATGFFEQYF.

This clone was found a few times. The V call is TRBV7-9, the J call TRBJ2-3; 11 positions match TRBD2. Per germline, CDR1 SEHNR and CDR2 FQNEAQ (reference sequence). V shed 5 bases and J 6 bases; nucleotides not matched to a gene: 10. The CDR3 length is 16 residues. This CDR3 reads CASSPTSGRVRDTQYF. The CDR3 DNA reads as TGTGCCAGCAGCCCAACTAGCGGGAGAGTTAGGGATACGCAGTATTTT.

The rearrangement joins TRBV2 to TRBJ2-1; TRBD1 matches 7 bases. The CDR3 loop spans 15 amino acids. Germline-derived CDR1 and CDR2 are SNHLY and FYNNEI. Trimming took 7 bases from V and 1 from J; bases not matched to a gene: 7. CDR3 bases: TGTGCCAGCAAAAGACAGGGATTGTCCTACAATGAGCAGTTCTTC. It yields the protein CASKRQGLSYNEQFF.

The V gene is TRBV3-1 (or the pseudogene TRBV3-2), the J gene TRBJ1-6, with 8 bases lining up with TRBD1. In germline, CDR1 is LGHDT, CDR2 YNNKEL (reference sequence). The CDR3 totals 16 residues. After removal of 1 base from V and 7 bases from J, the junction contained 6 bases not matched to a gene. The CDR3 nucleotides read TGTGCCAGCAGCCAAGCCGACAGGGGACGGAATTCACCCCTCCACTTT. It yields the protein CASSQADRGRNSPLHF.

CDR3 region: CASSGNGLAGYEQYF. CDR3 DNA: TGTGCCAGCAGCGGAAATGGACTAGCGGGCTACGAGCAGTACTTC. The V and J genes are TRBV9 and TRBJ2-7; 11 bases are a match to TRBD2. Trimming cost V 3 bases and J 3 bases; bases outside gene matches: 5. CDR3 length: 15 residues. Germline assignment: CDR1 SGDLS and CDR2 YYNGEE.

This clone was observed once. This chain links TRBV6-5 with TRBJ2-7, with D possibly being TRBD1 (5 bases). CDR3 length equals 12 residues. The V end lost 8 bases, the J end lost 2 bases, and 10 bases lay between the germline ends. The V gene's germline CDR1 is MNHEY and CDR2 SVGAGI. The CDR3 region is CASGDRAYEQYF. The CDR3 DNA follows: TGTGCCAGCGGAGACAGAGCCTACGAGCAGTACTTC.

This chain links TRBV7-2 with TRBJ2-1, with TRBD2 matching over 7 bases. The CDR3 extends over 15 amino acids. Germline assignment: CDR1 SGHTA and CDR2 FQGNSA. The junction had 11 bases not matched to a gene; V was cut back by 7 bases and J by 5 bases. The CDR3 is CASTRTRSGDNEQFF. The CDR3 coding sequence is TGTGCCAGCACCCGTACTAGAAGCGGGGACAATGAGCAGTTCTTC. Full variable domain (missing parts from reference TRBV7-2 and TRBJ2-1): GAGVSQSPSNKVTEKGKDVELRCDPISGHTALYWYRQSLGQGLEFLIYFQGNSAPDKSGLPSDRFSAERTGGSVSTLTIQRTQQEDSAVYLCASTRTRSGDNEQFFGPGTRLTVL.

This rearrangement joins TRBV10-3 to TRBJ2-1, with 16 nucleotides matching TRBD2. V trimming: 9 bases; J trimming: 3 bases; junction bases outside the gene matches: 2. Germline CDR1 is ENHRY and CDR2 is SYGVKD. This CDR3 has 15 residues. For the CDR3, the DNA is TGTGCCATGGGGACTAGCGGGAGGGACTACAATGAGCAGTTCTTC. This codes for CAMGTSGRDYNEQFF.